What follows are 32 T cell receptor beta chains derived from one specimen sequenced in a study of metastatic and nonmetastatic thyroid tumors (dated by TCRdb to 2019 to 2021). Library creation used PCR. TCRdb shows the sequencer as Illumina HiSeq 4000. In-frame beta chains were kept once TCRdb had trimmed the public reads at Q25 with fastp and called clones with MiXCR. The sample table records about 30,000 clones; 23% of these occur just once. The ten largest clones represent 2.4% of the sample. None of the patients had been given any treatment before thyroid surgery. The source material was blood. The receptors come from a female donor with papillary thyroid cancer or a benign thyroid nodule (not recorded which). Some clones in this sample may be carry-over from other donors' samples.

This clone occurred many times. The rearrangement uses TRBV5-1 and TRBJ2-7, with D uncertain. The CDR3 totals 13 residues. V dropped 2 bases and J dropped 3 bases, with 9 bases sitting between them. Looked up from germline, CDR1 is SGHRS and CDR2 is YFSETQ. The CDR3 coding sequence is TGCGCCAGCAGCTTTGAAGGAAGCTACGAGCAGTACTTC. Protein product: CASSFEGSYEQYF.

In its sample, this clone was seen many times. The rearrangement uses TRBV30 and TRBJ2-7; 10 bases align to TRBD2. CDR3 length: 17 residues. The J segment lost 2 bases and the V segment lost 2 bases, leaving 12 bases of the junction unmatched. The germline CDR1 and CDR2 sequences are GTSNPN and SVGIG (reference sequence). CDR3 residues: CAWSSTQAGGPPYEQYF. CDR3 nucleotide sequence: TGTGCCTGGAGTTCCACGCAAGCGGGAGGGCCCCCCTACGAGCAGTACTTC.

This clone was recorded at least ten times. The CDR3 loop is CASSYHLTYEQYF. The CDR3 nucleotides are TGTGCCAGCAGTTATCACCTTACCTACGAGCAGTACTTC. This chain connects TRBV6-5 to TRBJ2-7; D unclear. Germline V lookup: CDR1 MNHEY, CDR2 SVGAGI. CDR3 size: 13 residues. V lost 3 bases, J lost 2 bases, and 8 bases lay in between.

The rearrangement links TRBV2 to TRBJ1-1, with TRBD1 as a possible D gene (5 bases). Germline V CDR1 and CDR2: SNHLY, FYNNEI. There are 17 residues in the CDR3. The V and J ends lost 5 bases and 0 bases respectively, with 19 bases between them. The CDR3 sequence is CASSTPDSRIMNTEAFF. CDR3 coding DNA: TGTGCCAGCAGTACACCTGACAGCAGGATCATGAACACTGAAGCTTTCTTT.

The V gene is TRBV20-1, the J gene TRBJ2-1, with 9 bases identical to TRBD1. The trim removed 5 bases at V and 4 bases at J, leaving 6 bases unmatched. Germline CDR1 reads DFQATT; CDR2 reads SNEGSKA (reference sequence). This CDR3 spans 14 amino acids. Here the CDR3 DNA reads TGCAGTGCTTTTCCCGGGACAGGGTACAATGAGCAGTTCTTC. Protein: CSAFPGTGYNEQFF.

In this sample, this clone turned up many times. Within the sample, other DNA sequences also encode this same CDR3. The chain combines TRBV9 with TRBJ2-2, with 7 nucleotides matching TRBD1. Germline V gives CDR1 SGDLS, CDR2 YYNGEE. The CDR3 is made up of 18 amino acids. Germline trimming cut 4 bases from V and 4 bases from J; bases unmatched to any gene: 16. CDR3 nucleotides: TGTGCCAGCAGCCAACAGGGGTTAGGTGTCAGGGGCACCGGGGAGCTGTTTTTT. This codes for CASSQQGLGVRGTGELFF.

By proportion, this clone is medium-sized (0.01 to 0.1%). The rearrangement uses TRBV6-5 and TRBJ1-2; tentative D call: TRBD1 (5 bases). Looked up from germline, CDR1 is MNHEY and CDR2 is SVGAGI. Between the trimmed V and J ends, which lost 3 bases and 6 bases, there was a span of 14 bases. CDR3 size: 14 residues. The CDR3: CASSYLPGLDGYTF. In DNA, the CDR3 is TGTGCCAGCAGTTATCTTCCAGGGCTGGATGGCTACACCTTC.

The V call is TRBV6-1, the J call TRBJ2-2; possible D gene TRBD1, 7 bases. Trimming removed 6 bases at V and 6 bases at J, with 17 bases between. The CDR3 length is 15 residues. Germline values: CDR1 MNHNS, CDR2 SASEGT. This chain's CDR3 is CASSVDRTISGELFF. The CDR3, as DNA: TGTGCCAGCAGCGTGGACAGGACTATCTCCGGGGAGCTGTTTTTT.

V usage is TRBV11-2 and J usage is TRBJ2-1, with 8 bases aligning to TRBD1. The V gene's germline CDR1 is SGHAT and CDR2 FQNNGV. There are 16 residues in the CDR3. V shed 0 bases, J shed 7 bases, and the junction held 8 bases outside the gene matches. The CDR3 protein is CASSLEGRGRPNEQFF. CDR3 bases: TGTGCCAGCAGCTTAGAGGGCAGGGGGCGCCCGAATGAGCAGTTCTTC.

V and J are TRBV2 and TRBJ2-3; 9 bases match TRBD2. The V segment lost 7 bases and the J segment 2 bases; nucleotides outside the gene matches: 10. The CDR3 runs to 16 residues. Germline V gene sequence: CDR1 SNHLY, CDR2 FYNNEI. DNA of the CDR3: TGTGCCAGCATCGGACTAGCGTGTTTCCTCACAGATACGCAGTATTTT. It codes for CASIGLACFLTDTQYF.

This clone was counted many times. This CDR3 is also generated by other DNA sequences in the sample. DNA for the CDR3: TGCGCCAGCAGCCAGGAACCCACCACACAGGGAGGACACTCTGGAAACACCATATATTTT. Its protein is CASSQEPTTQGGHSGNTIYF. The chain joins TRBV4-3 to TRBJ1-3; tentative D call: TRBD1 (6 bases). V lost 3 bases, J lost 0 bases, and 24 bases lay in between. The CDR3 contains 20 residues. Looked up from germline, CDR1 is LGHNA and CDR2 is YSLEER.

On this clone: At the DNA level, this CDR3 is encoded by other sequences in the same sample as well. V usage is TRBV6-5 and J usage is TRBJ1-1; TRBD1 aligns across 8 bases. V was pared by 2 bases and J by 8 bases, with 13 bases of the junction left unmatched. This CDR3 is 16 amino acids long. The germline V gene has CDR1 MNHEY and CDR2 SVGAGI. In nucleotides, the CDR3 is TGTGCCAGCAGTTACGTTGGCCTGGCAGGGGGCCCCGAAGCTTTCTTT. It yields the protein CASSYVGLAGGPEAFF.

In the case of this clone: An end of the junction does not agree with germline; a read error may underlie this. The chain combines TRBV7-7 with TRBJ2-7; tentative D call: TRBD2 (5 bases). The CDR3 sequence is 13 residues long. Per the germline V gene, CDR1 is SSHAT and CDR2 is FNYEAQ (reference sequence). This chain's CDR3 is CASSLRTGYEQYF. DNA for the CDR3: TGTGCTAGCAGCCTTCGGACGGGATACGAGCAGTACTTC. The variable domain in full, completed from reference TRBV7-7 and TRBJ2-7, reads GAGVSQSPRYKVTKRGQDVTLRCDPISSHATLYWYQQALGQGPEFLTYFNYEAQPDKSGLPSDRFSAERPEGSISTLTIQRTEQRDSAMYRCASSLRTGYEQYFGPGTRLTVT.

The chain uses TRBV2 and TRBJ1-4; D gene uncertain. Trimming cost V 7 bases and J 4 bases, with 10 bases left between them. Germline values: CDR1 SNHLY, CDR2 FYNNEI. The CDR3 has 13 residues. CDR3 protein: CASIPSRNEKLFF. CDR3 DNA sequence: TGTGCCAGCATACCCAGTCGTAATGAAAAACTGTTTTTT.

Note on this clone: A junction end diverges from the germline sequence, so it may reflect a read error. The chain links TRBV7-3 to TRBJ2-6; TRBD2 aligns across 10 bases. This CDR3 comprises 11 residues. The germline V gene encodes CDR1 SGHTA and CDR2 FQGTGA. This CDR3 reads CASSPTSSGSF. The CDR3 nucleotides are TGTGCCAGCAGTCCCACTTCTAGCGGGAGTTTC.

As for this clone: The junction shows a germline mismatch at one end, possibly a read error. The CDR3 bases are TGTTCCAGCAGCGGATTTCGAAGGGGGTCCTACGAGCAGTACTTC. It translates to CSSSGFRRGSYEQYF. The chain employs TRBV9 and TRBJ2-7; TRBD1 might be the D (6 bases). CDR3 length: 15 residues. Germline CDR1 is SGDLS and CDR2 is YYNGEE.

This clone came up a few times. The V gene is TRBV19, the J gene TRBJ1-5; 10 bases line up with TRBD1. CDR1 and CDR2 from the germline V gene are LNHDA and SQIVND (reference sequence). CDR3 length: 15 amino acids. V dropped 5 bases and J dropped 6; count of bases not matched to a gene: 7. CDR3 amino acids: CASSAGQGFGQPQHF. DNA of the CDR3: TGTGCCAGTAGTGCGGGACAGGGGTTCGGTCAGCCCCAGCATTTT.

Concerning this clone itself: This may arise from a read error, as a much more abundant clone is one base away. CDR3 in amino acids: CSSSPWLSTDTQYF. The DNA of the CDR3 is TGTTCCAGCAGCCCCTGGCTATCTACAGATACGCAGTATTTT. The genes are TRBV5-5 and TRBJ2-3; D ambiguous. CDR3 length equals 14 residues. Germline V CDR1 and CDR2: SGHKS, YYEKEE (reference sequence).

By frequency in the sample, this clone is medium-sized. The chain has TRBV7-9 and TRBJ2-7, with D uncertain. The length of the CDR3 is 11 residues. CDR1 and CDR2 (germline): SEHNR, FQNEAQ (reference sequence). The V end lost 5 bases, the J end lost 0 bases, and 2 bases lay between the germline ends. The CDR3 nucleotides read TGTGCCAGCAGCCTCTCCTACGAGCAGTACTTC. It translates to CASSLSYEQYF.

This clone has a count of ten or more. J is TRBJ2-7 and V is TRBV30, with D possibly being TRBD2 (5 bases). Germline values: CDR1 GTSNPN, CDR2 SVGIG (reference sequence). CDR3 size: 14 residues. The ends were cut back, 0 bases at V and 4 bases at J, with 13 bases in the middle. CDR3 nucleotides: TGTGCCTGGAGTGTAGACACTAGGGTTTACGAGCAGTACTTC. As protein: CAWSVDTRVYEQYF. The full variable domain, with the rest looked up from reference TRBV30 and TRBJ2-7, is SQTIHQWPATLVQPVGSPLSLECTVEGTSNPNLYWYRQAAGRGLQLLFYSVGIGQISSEVPQNLSASRPQDRQFILSSKKLLLSDSGFYLCAWSVDTRVYEQYFGPGTRLTVT.

This clone was found many times. This chain links TRBV6-1 with TRBJ2-3; D may be TRBD2 (6 bases). Looked up from germline, CDR1 is MNHNS and CDR2 is SASEGT. Trimming shortened V by 4 bases and J by 0 bases, and 11 bases separated the two germline ends. There are 15 residues in the CDR3. CDR3: CASSVVSGSTDTQYF. The CDR3 DNA is TGTGCCAGCAGTGTGGTTAGCGGAAGCACAGATACGCAGTATTTT.

This clone was recorded many times. The junction and the germline gene differ at one end; a read error may be behind it. The identical CDR3 is also encoded by other nucleotide sequences in the sample. J is TRBJ2-1 and V is TRBV20-1; 7 bases match TRBD2. CDR3 size: 16 residues. The germline V gene encodes CDR1 DFQATT and CDR2 SNEGSKA (reference sequence). The CDR3 DNA reads as TGTAGTGCTAGAGATGTGACGGGGGGAGGTGTTAATGAGCAGTTCTTC. It specifies CSARDVTGGGVNEQFF.

This clone came up many times. Other DNA sequences in this specimen translate into the identical CDR3. The V and J genes are TRBV30 and TRBJ1-1, with D unclear. V was pared by 4 bases and J by 1 base, with 10 bases between. Germline V lookup: CDR1 GTSNPN, CDR2 SVGIG (reference sequence). This CDR3 comprises 13 residues. CDR3 region: CAWNTDSNTEAFF. The CDR3 region has the DNA TGTGCCTGGAACACAGACTCGAACACTGAAGCTTTCTTT. Filled out from reference TRBV30 and TRBJ1-1, the complete variable domain reads SQTIHQWPATLVQPVGSPLSLECTVEGTSNPNLYWYRQAAGRGLQLLFYSVGIGQISSEVPQNLSASRPQDRQFILSSKKLLLSDSGFYLCAWNTDSNTEAFFGQGTRLTVV.

Sample share makes this clone medium-sized. The chain carries TRBV2 and TRBJ2-7; TRBD1 or TRBD2 may be the D gene (5 bases each). Germline V gene lookup returns CDR1 SNHLY and CDR2 FYNNEI. CDR3 size: 14 residues. Deletions cut 4 bases from V and 6 bases from J, with 16 bases between. For the CDR3, the DNA is TGTGCCAGCAGTGGAGGTAGGGACGGTCGCGAGCAGTACTTC. Amino acid sequence: CASSGGRDGREQYF.

There are a few counts of this clone. The rearrangement links TRBV27 to TRBJ2-1; TRBD2 might be the D (7 bases). CDR3 length: 14 amino acids. V dropped 2 bases and J dropped 10 bases, with 15 bases sitting between them. The germline V gene has CDR1 MNHEY and CDR2 SMNVEV (reference sequence). This CDR3 reads CASSLAGAIGEQFF. The DNA for the CDR3 is TGTGCCAGCAGTTTAGCGGGGGCCATTGGGGAGCAGTTCTTC.

This sequence joins TRBV7-2 and TRBJ2-7; 11 nucleotides agree with TRBD2. V gave up 4 bases and J gave up 6 bases; unmatched junction bases: 5. Germline V gene lookup returns CDR1 SGHTA and CDR2 FQGNSA. There are 14 residues in the CDR3. The CDR3 spells CASSSTSGIGEQYF. Written as DNA, the CDR3 is TGTGCCAGCAGCTCGACTAGCGGGATCGGCGAGCAGTACTTC.

V usage is TRBV27 and J usage is TRBJ2-7, with no clear D. The CDR3 spans 13 residues. Germline lookup yields CDR1 MNHEY and CDR2 SMNVEV (reference sequence). CDR3 nucleotide sequence: TGTGCCTGCAGTTTAAGGCGATCCTACGAGCAGTACGTC. It translates to CACSLRRSYEQYV.

In its sample, this clone was seen many times. The chain is built from TRBV28 and TRBJ1-3; 8 bases line up with TRBD1. The CDR3 covers 15 residues. In germline, CDR1 is MDHEN, CDR2 SYDVKM. The V and J ends lost 6 bases and 4 bases, in that order; junction bases with no gene match: 8. CDR3 sequence: CASSGGQGKGNTIYF. The CDR3 coding sequence is TGTGCCAGCAGCGGAGGACAGGGAAAAGGAAACACCATATATTTT.

For this clone: The junction departs from germline at one end; a sequencing error may be responsible. The chain couples TRBV24-1 to TRBJ2-2; no firm D call. CDR3 size: 12 residues. Germline V gives CDR1 KGHDR, CDR2 SFDVKD. CDR3 nucleotides: TGTGCCACCATAACGAACACCCGGGAGCTGTTTTTT. It is translated as CATITNTRELFF.

On this clone itself: One junction end disagrees with the germline gene, perhaps due to a read error. This chain connects TRBV14 to TRBJ1-2; D is ambiguous. Germline CDR1 and CDR2: SGHDN and FVKESK. This CDR3 is built from 14 residues. The CDR3 DNA sequence: TGTGCCAGCCGCCAAGTCGGATCTGGGTATGGCTCCACCTTC. It yields the protein CASRQVGSGYGSTF.

With respect to this clone: The germline gene is not matched at one end of the junction; a read error may be the cause. The chain carries TRBV28 and TRBJ1-5, with a tentative D call TRBD1 (5 bases). Per germline, CDR1 MDHEN and CDR2 SYDVKM. The CDR3 is made up of 15 amino acids. Here the CDR3 reads CAISMGPGSNQPQHF. The DNA for the CDR3 is TGTGCCATCAGTATGGGACCGGGTAGCAACCAGCCCCAGCATTTT.

This clone was detected many times. This rearrangement joins TRBV19 to TRBJ2-2, with 7 nucleotides matching TRBD1. With 1 base clipped from V and 0 bases from J, the junction kept 2 bases outside the gene matches. There are 16 residues in the CDR3. CDR1 and CDR2 (germline): LNHDA, SQIVND (reference sequence). CDR3 amino acids: CASSIGTGSNTGELFF. In DNA form, the CDR3 reads TGTGCCAGTAGTATAGGGACAGGCTCGAACACCGGGGAGCTGTTTTTT.